The rows below give T cell receptor beta chains drawn from one sample of a study of OX40 agonist ivuxolimab in advanced cancers. The data were produced by immunoSEQ multiplex PCR, yet TCRdb's version contains in-frame clones alone and is incomplete. Among 81,000 or so clones listed, about 90% were seen once. Sequenced material: CD4+ or CD8+ T cells sorted from blood, taken in a trial of the OX40 agonist ivuxolimab. The source is an adult with an advanced solid tumor such as melanoma, head and neck, liver or kidney cancer. The CDR3 runs from the conserved cysteine through the conserved F or W. The D gene is left open where the match is weak. The listing skips clone size in some rows; elsewhere it reads once, few, many or a size class.

TRBV28	NA	TRBJ2-6	14	NA	CASSFLSGANVLTF	TGTGCCAGCAGTTTCCTTTCTGGGGCCAACGTCCTGACTTTC
TRBV29-1	NA	TRBJ2-2	17	TRBD2	CSVEYWGLADGTGELFF	TGCAGCGTTGAATATTGGGGACTAGCGGATGGGACCGGGGAGCTGTTTTTT
TRBV6-5	NA	TRBJ2-1	11	NA	CASNEGVEQFF	TGTGCCAGCAACGAGGGGGTTGAGCAGTTCTTC
TRBV28	NA	TRBJ1-3	14	NA	CASSSREAGNTIYF	TGTGCCAGCAGTTCCCGGGAGGCAGGAAACACCATATATTTT
TRBV27	NA	TRBJ2-1	16	NA	CASSLYWESSYNEQFF	TGTGCCAGCAGTTTATACTGGGAGAGCTCCTACAATGAGCAGTTCTTC
TRBV30	NA	TRBJ2-7	13	TRBD2	CAWSVLAGTEQYF	TGTGCCTGGAGTGTACTAGCGGGGACCGAGCAGTACTTC
TRBV30	NA	TRBJ1-2	15	NA	CAWRRWTEANYGYTF	TGTGCCTGGAGACGGTGGACAGAAGCTAACTATGGCTACACCTTC
TRBV23-1	NA	TRBJ2-3	17	NA	CASRGSKWEGVTDTQYF	TGCGCCAGCAGGGGGAGTAAGTGGGAGGGGGTCACAGATACGCAGTATTTT
TRBV7-9	NA	TRBJ1-1	15	NA	CASSPPLTPLGEAFF	TGTGCCAGCAGCCCCCCTTTGACCCCCCTTGGGGAAGCTTTCTTT
TRBV7-8	NA	TRBJ1-4	14	NA	CASSLEGGAEKLFF	TGTGCCAGCAGCTTAGAGGGGGGGGCCGAAAAACTGTTTTTT
TRBV28	NA	TRBJ2-7	16	NA	CASSPPIGPNTYEQYF	TGTGCCAGCAGTCCCCCCATTGGTCCTAATACCTACGAGCAGTACTTC
TRBV28	NA	TRBJ1-4	12	NA	CASSKDDEKLFF	TGTGCCAGCAGCAAGGACGATGAAAAACTGTTTTTT
TRBV4-1	NA	TRBJ1-5	16	NA	CASSQEWESSNQPQHF	TGCGCCAGCAGCCAAGAGTGGGAGAGTAGCAATCAGCCCCAGCATTTT
TRBV9	once	TRBJ1-2	16	NA	CASSVVSAPTYYGYTF	TGTGCCAGCAGCGTAGTTTCAGCCCCGACGTACTATGGCTACACCTTC
TRBV27	NA	TRBJ1-5	14	NA	CASSLQLSNQPQHF	TGTGCCAGCAGTTTACAGTTGAGCAATCAGCCCCAGCATTTT